This record concerns one T cell receptor beta chain sequence. The antigen is unknown. The sample comes from a study of cytomegalovirus exposure and HLA in healthy donors. The V gene lost 7 bases and the J gene lost 10 bases, with 16 bases spanning the gap. The CDR3 has 12 amino acids. CDR1 and CDR2 (germline): SGHAT, FQNNGV. Whole-study results and caveats: It was reportedly the case that the classifier diagnosed cytomegalovirus status with high specificity and sensitivity.

Both 60 Vbeta primers and 13 Jbeta primers went into the PCR. Only in-frame clones appear in the TCRdb table, and some are missing; sequencing was by immunoSEQ multiplex PCR. The profile shows 80,000 to 130,000 clones, approximately 82% of them singletons. The rearrangement joins TRBV11-2 to TRBJ1-1; D is undetermined. Sequenced input: PBMCs. This clonotype was sampled from a woman between 18 and 29 years old in good health and CMV-seronegative. The CDR3 loop is CASTPWNEGAFF. The CDR3 DNA reads as TGTGCCAGCACCCCTTGGAACGAGGGAGCTTTCTTT.